These 6 T cell receptor beta chains originate from one sample sequenced in a study of cytomegalovirus exposure and HLA in healthy donors. PCR was performed using 60 Vbeta and 13 Jbeta primers. Generated by immunoSEQ multiplex PCR, the TCRdb table keeps only in-frame clones and is missing some. The table records 130,000 to 150,000 clones, 78% of them present only once. The source material was PBMCs. Every receptor here comes from a woman between 18 and 30 years old in good health and CMV-seropositive.

The sample holds a few counts of this clone. The chain couples TRBV27 to TRBJ2-1, with 14 bases identical to TRBD2. The J segment lost 10 bases and the V segment lost 5 bases, leaving 4 bases of the junction unmatched. There are 14 residues in the CDR3. Germline V CDR1 and CDR2: MNHEY, SMNVEV (reference sequence). The CDR3 DNA sequence: TGTGCCAGCAGTACCGGACTAGCGGGGGGCGAGCAGTTCTTC. It is translated as CASSTGLAGGEQFF.

The rearrangement uses TRBV7-9 and TRBJ2-3; TRBD2 matches 10 bases. CDR1 is SEHNR and CDR2 is FQNEAQ in the germline V gene (reference sequence). The V and J ends lost 2 bases and 5 bases, in that order; junction bases with no gene match: 7. The CDR3 contains 16 residues. The CDR3 DNA reads TGTGCCAGCAGCTTACGAGAAGCGGGGGGGCTAGATACGCAGTATTTT. Translating gives CASSLREAGGLDTQYF. Variable domain in full (rest from reference TRBV7-9 and TRBJ2-3): DTGVSQNPRHKITKRGQNVTFRCDPISEHNRLYWYRQTLGQGPEFLTYFQNEAQLEKSRLLSDRFSAERPKGSFSTLEIQRTEQGDSAMYLCASSLREAGGLDTQYFGPGTRLTVL.

The chain joins TRBV6-5 to TRBJ2-2; perhaps TRBD1 as D (5 bases). CDR1 is MNHEY, CDR2 SVGAGI, per germline. This CDR3 has 13 residues. V gave up 8 bases and J gave up 5 bases, with 12 bases separating them. CDR3 sequence reads: CASGQRGTGELFF. As DNA, the CDR3 is TGTGCCAGCGGGCAAAGGGGTACCGGGGAGCTGTTTTTT.

This rearrangement joins TRBV19 to TRBJ1-5; 7 bases line up with TRBD1. Losses at the gene ends were 5 bases for V and 7 bases for J; bases not matched to a gene: 5. Germline CDR1 reads LNHDA; CDR2 reads SQIVND (reference sequence). CDR3 size: 13 residues. CDR3 protein: CASSVGTAQPQHF. In DNA form, the CDR3 reads TGTGCCAGTAGTGTAGGGACAGCCCAGCCCCAGCATTTT.

This clone was seen just once. One junction end disagrees with the germline gene, perhaps due to a read error. J is TRBJ1-1 and V is TRBV9; the match to TRBD1 covers 7 bases. This CDR3 is built from 13 residues. Germline loops: CDR1 SGDLS, CDR2 YYNGEE. The CDR3 spells CASGVTGDTEAFF. The CDR3 region has the DNA TGTGCCAGCGGCGTAACAGGGGACACTGAAGCTTTCTTT.

J is TRBJ1-1 and V is TRBV7-8; D is possibly TRBD1 (5 bases). The CDR3 sequence is 15 residues long. Germline V lookup: CDR1 SGHVS, CDR2 FQNEAQ. Trimming stripped 5 bases from V and 1 base from J, with 14 bases between. The CDR3 reads CASSRFMGGNTEAFF. CDR3 DNA sequence: TGTGCCAGCAGCCGGTTTATGGGGGGGAACACTGAAGCTTTCTTT.